These 22 T cell receptor beta chains share one sample of origin, sequenced in a study of T-cell reconstitution after alpha-beta-depleted transplantation in children. The TCRbeta library was prepared with unique molecular identifiers. TCRdb independently ran MiXCR on the PCR reads; one entry per CDR3 protein. The table includes 600,000 to 700,000 distinct CDR3 sequences, 15% to 20% detected once. The input for sequencing was PBMCs from the stem cell graft donor, taken from the stem cell graft. The receptor set was obtained from a human donor who donated a stem cell graft to a child with acute myeloid leukemia.

This clonotype has a count of ten or more. The chain carries TRBV20-1 and TRBJ2-1; TRBD2 aligns across 12 bases. Germline assignment: CDR1 DFQATT and CDR2 SNEGSKA (reference sequence). CDR3 length: 17 amino acids. The J segment lost 0 bases and the V segment lost 3 bases, leaving 6 bases of the junction unmatched. Written as DNA, the CDR3 is TGCAGTGCTAGGGATACTAGCGGGGGGAGCTCCTACAATGAGCAGTTCTTC. Amino acid sequence: CSARDTSGGSSYNEQFF.

The sample holds many counts of this clonotype. The V gene is TRBV7-9, the J gene TRBJ1-1; D ambiguous. V shed 2 bases and J shed 3 bases, with 7 bases lying between them. Germline assignment: CDR1 SEHNR and CDR2 FQNEAQ (reference sequence). The CDR3 contains 13 residues. The CDR3 loop reads CASSLPGDTEAFF. The CDR3 DNA is TGTGCCAGCAGCTTACCAGGTGACACTGAAGCTTTCTTT.

The CDR3 here is CSARSQRDSYNEQFF. CDR3 coding DNA: TGCAGTGCCAGGTCCCAGCGGGACTCCTACAATGAGCAGTTCTTC. The chain couples TRBV20-1 to TRBJ2-1; 7 nucleotides line up with TRBD2. Per germline, CDR1 DFQATT and CDR2 SNEGSKA (reference sequence). This CDR3 spans 15 amino acids. The trim removed 6 bases at V and 0 bases at J, leaving 8 bases unmatched.

Many counts were recorded for this clonotype. The CDR3 DNA reads as TGTGCCAGCAGTCCCGGGCCCCACAACACTGAAGCTTTCTTT. Its translation is CASSPGPHNTEAFF. This chain joins TRBV12-3 or TRBV12-4 and TRBJ1-1, with D uncertain. The ends were cut back, 5 bases at V and 2 bases at J, with 12 bases in the middle. This CDR3 has 14 residues.

At least ten counts were recorded for this clonotype. This chain joins TRBV20-1 and TRBJ2-2, with a tentative D call TRBD1 (6 bases). In germline, CDR1 is DFQATT, CDR2 SNEGSKA (reference sequence). The CDR3 length is 13 residues. V was pared by 5 bases and J by 0 bases, with 7 bases between. The CDR3 here is CSAGQSNTGELFF. CDR3 coding DNA: TGCAGTGCTGGACAGTCGAACACCGGGGAGCTGTTTTTT.

This clonotype showed up just a few times. The V call is TRBV11-2, the J call TRBJ2-5; 10 positions match TRBD2. This CDR3 region has 18 residues. V lost 1 base to trimming and J lost 5 bases; unmatched junction nucleotides: 13. Germline V CDR1 and CDR2: SGHAT, FQNNGV. The CDR3 reads CASSLVRTSGWLVETQYF. Here the CDR3 DNA reads TGTGCCAGCAGCTTAGTCCGGACTAGCGGTTGGCTGGTGGAGACCCAGTACTTC.

The V call is TRBV6-1, the J call TRBJ2-2; 10 nucleotides agree with TRBD2. V dropped 6 bases and J dropped 4; count of bases not matched to a gene: 11. The CDR3 is 17 residues long. CDR1 is MNHNS and CDR2 is SASEGT in the germline V gene. CDR3 sequence (DNA): TGTGCCAGCAGACGAATCGGAGCGGGGGGGATCACCGGGGAGCTGTTTTTT. As protein: CASRRIGAGGITGELFF.

This clonotype was found a few times. The chain combines TRBV18 with TRBJ2-7, with 7 bases lining up with TRBD1. CDR3 length: 12 amino acids. V lost 6 bases to trimming and J lost 7 bases; unmatched junction nucleotides: 6. Per germline, CDR1 KGHSH and CDR2 LQKENI. CDR3 nucleotides: TGTGCCAGCTCGACAGGGTATCAGGAGCAGTACTTC. This sequence encodes CASSTGYQEQYF.

This clonotype was detected ten times or more. The rearrangement uses TRBV4-2 and TRBJ1-2; tentative D call: TRBD1 (6 bases). Germline loops: CDR1 LGHNA, CDR2 YNFKEQ. With 1 base removed from V and 4 bases from J, the gap between germline ends came to 19 bases. The CDR3 runs 17 residues. The CDR3 sequence is CASSQGETGTPVYGYTF. The DNA of the CDR3 is TGTGCCAGCAGCCAAGGTGAGACCGGGACACCAGTCTATGGCTACACCTTC.

This clonotype has at least ten counts. This chain connects TRBV20-1 to TRBJ1-1; D possibly corresponds to TRBD1 (5 bases). The CDR3 runs 14 residues. V was trimmed by 2 bases and J by 9 bases, leaving 19 bases between them. Germline-derived CDR1 and CDR2 are DFQATT and SNEGSKA (reference sequence). The CDR3 here is CSARYEGHRGKAFF. The CDR3 coding sequence is TGCAGTGCTAGATACGAGGGGCATAGGGGTAAAGCTTTCTTT.

The V gene is TRBV19, the J gene TRBJ1-1, with D possibly matching TRBD1 (5 bases). The CDR3 length is 15 residues. V gave up 4 bases and J gave up 0 bases, with 12 bases separating them. Germline-derived CDR1 and CDR2 are LNHDA and SQIVND (reference sequence). The CDR3 DNA reads TGTGCCAGTAGTAGAGAGAGGGGAATGAACACTGAAGCTTTCTTT. This encodes CASSRERGMNTEAFF.

V is TRBV7-6 and J is TRBJ1-1, with 7 bases lining up with TRBD1. With V trimmed by 2 bases and J by 9 bases, 12 bases remained unmatched. Germline-derived CDR1 and CDR2 are SGHVS and FNYEAQ. The CDR3 runs 15 residues. The chain's CDR3 is CASSLTGDRRTKAFF. The CDR3 DNA follows: TGTGCCAGCAGCTTAACGGGGGACAGACGGACAAAAGCTTTCTTT.

In its sample, this clonotype was seen a few times. The rearrangement links TRBV6-6 to TRBJ2-2, with unresolved D. There are 13 residues in the CDR3. Per germline, CDR1 MNHNY and CDR2 SVGAGI (reference sequence). Trimming stripped 4 bases from V and 6 bases from J, with 9 bases between. CDR3 region: CASSLGSAGELFF. In DNA, the CDR3 is TGTGCCAGCAGTTTGGGATCCGCCGGGGAGCTGTTTTTT.

This clonotype was seen at least ten times. The V call is TRBV5-1, the J call TRBJ1-1, with a possible D match to TRBD1 (5 bases). Between the trimmed V and J ends, which lost 5 bases and 2 bases, there was a span of 16 bases. The germline V gene encodes CDR1 SGHRS and CDR2 YFSETQ. The CDR3 contains 15 residues. CDR3 loop: CASSEQGGGNTEAFF. The CDR3 DNA reads TGCGCCAGCAGTGAGCAGGGCGGCGGTAACACTGAAGCTTTCTTT.

The genes are TRBV6-1 and TRBJ2-1, with 11 bases identical to TRBD1. Germline CDR1 is MNHNS and CDR2 is SASEGT. J lost 4 bases, V lost 4 bases, and 6 bases had no gene match. The CDR3 is 16 residues long. DNA for the CDR3: TGTGCCAGCAGTGGAACGGACAGGGGGCCTTACAATGAGCAGTTCTTC. Residues: CASSGTDRGPYNEQFF.

CDR3 DNA: TGTGCCACTGGATGGACAGGAGGCTCAAATGAGCAGTTCTTC. Translated, it gives CATGWTGGSNEQFF. The genes are TRBV3-1 and TRBJ2-1, with 7 positions matching TRBD1. The CDR3 runs to 14 residues. Germline V CDR1 and CDR2: LGHDT, YNNKEL (reference sequence). V was pared by 10 bases and J by 7 bases, with 13 bases of the junction left unmatched.

V and J are TRBV7-2 and TRBJ1-1, with D tentatively TRBD1 (5 bases). V was trimmed by 2 bases and J by 3 bases, leaving 13 bases between them. The CDR3 has 15 residues. CDR1 is SGHTA, CDR2 FQGNSA, per germline. CDR3 sequence reads: CASSLFGDGYTEAFF. For the CDR3, the DNA is TGTGCCAGCAGCTTATTTGGGGACGGGTACACTGAAGCTTTCTTT.

This clonotype has ten or more counts. This chain uses TRBV20-1 with TRBJ2-1; D is uncertain. V lost 5 bases, J lost 1 base, and 3 bases lay in between. The CDR3 contains 11 residues. Germline-derived CDR1 and CDR2 are DFQATT and SNEGSKA (reference sequence). CDR3 in DNA: TGCAGTGCTTCTTCCTACAATGAGCAGTTCTTC. It codes for CSASSYNEQFF.

V is TRBV27 and J is TRBJ1-2, with 7 bases that match TRBD1. Germline CDR1 is MNHEY and CDR2 is SMNVEV (reference sequence). The V segment lost 0 bases and the J segment 0 bases; nucleotides outside the gene matches: 4. The CDR3 has 16 residues. The CDR3 nucleotides read TGTGCCAGCAGTTTATCGAGGGGGACAGCTAACTATGGCTACACCTTC. Translation: CASSLSRGTANYGYTF.

This clonotype was counted between two and nine times. The genes are TRBV5-6 and TRBJ2-4; tentatively, D is TRBD2 (6 bases). In germline, CDR1 is SGHDT, CDR2 YYEEEE. This CDR3 comprises 14 residues. Trimming took off 0 bases at V and 7 bases at J, with 11 bases between the two ends. The chain's CDR3 is CASSLDGGANIQYF. CDR3 coding DNA: TGTGCCAGCAGCTTGGACGGGGGAGCGAACATTCAGTACTTC.

The chain combines TRBV20-1 with TRBJ1-1; D might be TRBD1 (6 bases). Germline V gene sequence: CDR1 DFQATT, CDR2 SNEGSKA (reference sequence). The V end was cut by 0 bases, the J end by 0 bases, with 11 bases between. CDR3 length equals 15 residues. DNA of the CDR3: TGCAGTGCTAGAGATGTCGGGGGGCTGAACACTGAAGCTTTCTTT. This sequence encodes CSARDVGGLNTEAFF.

This clonotype was observed at least ten times. This chain links TRBV20-1 with TRBJ1-1; D not certain. The CDR3 consists of 12 residues. CDR1 is DFQATT, CDR2 SNEGSKA, per germline (reference sequence). Trimming removed 4 bases from V and 4 bases from J, with 10 bases in between. CDR3 protein: CSATSLSTEAFF. The CDR3 nucleotides read TGCAGTGCTACCTCCCTGAGCACTGAAGCTTTCTTT.